This entry lists 30 T cell receptor beta chains sequenced from one sample in a study of blood T cell repertoires in COVID-19. Only in-frame clones appear in the TCRdb table, and some are missing; sequencing was by immunoSEQ multiplex PCR. The table has approximately 220,000 clones, about four fifths seen once; the top ten hold less than 4%. Source material: PBMCs or T cells enriched from blood (not recorded which). The receptors shown here come from a woman aged 40 to 50 who had been exposed to COVID-19.

The chain carries TRBV5-5 and TRBJ1-5, with TRBD1 matching 7 bases. The germline CDR1 and CDR2 sequences are SGHKS and YYEKEE (reference sequence). The CDR3 consists of 15 residues. The V segment lost 1 base and the J segment 1 base; nucleotides outside the gene matches: 2. The CDR3 DNA reads TGTGCCAGCAGCTTGCAGGGGGAGAGCAATCAGCCCCAGCATTTT. Residues: CASSLQGESNQPQHF.

For this clone: An end of the junction differs from the germline gene, which may be a read error. The chain joins TRBV7-7 to TRBJ2-5, with D perhaps given as TRBD1 or TRBD2 (6 bases each). Germline V gives CDR1 SSHAT, CDR2 FNYEAQ (reference sequence). This CDR3 has 15 residues. CDR3 sequence (DNA): TGTGCTAGCAGCTTAGGGGGTTCTAGCGTAGAGACCCAGTACTTC. Translation: CASSLGGSSVETQYF.

V is TRBV19 and J is TRBJ1-1, with TRBD1 matching over 7 bases. Trimming at V came to 4 bases and at J to 6 bases, leaving 11 bases not matched to a gene. This CDR3 has 15 amino acids. CDR1 and CDR2 (germline): LNHDA, SQIVND (reference sequence). The CDR3: CASSTSTGRGSEAFF. CDR3 DNA: TGTGCCAGTAGTACCTCGACAGGCAGGGGGTCTGAAGCTTTCTTT.

The chain has TRBV10-3 and TRBJ2-7; TRBD1 agrees at 10 bases. The V gene's germline CDR1 is ENHRY and CDR2 SYGVKD. The V and J ends lost 4 bases and 4 bases, in that order; junction bases with no gene match: 4. The CDR3 is made up of 14 amino acids. The DNA for the CDR3 is TGTGCCATCAGTGCCGGGACAGGGGAGTACGAGCAGTACTTC. It yields the protein CAISAGTGEYEQYF.

The CDR3 coding sequence is TGTGCCAGCAGCCGCATTACAGGGGTAGGCTATGGCTACACCTTC. Amino acid sequence: CASSRITGVGYGYTF. The chain joins TRBV3-1 (or the pseudogene TRBV3-2) to TRBJ1-2; 7 bases agree with TRBD1. The CDR3 loop spans 15 amino acids. Germline lookup yields CDR1 LGHDT and CDR2 YNNKEL (reference sequence). V shed 4 bases, J shed 4 bases, and the junction held 9 bases outside the gene matches.

The chain couples TRBV5-1 to TRBJ2-7, with 9 bases that match TRBD1. CDR1 and CDR2 (germline): SGHRS, YFSETQ. The CDR3 has 15 amino acids. V was pared by 4 bases and J by 3 bases, with 8 bases of the junction left unmatched. CDR3: CASSPGQGRVYEQYF. In nucleotides, the CDR3 is TGCGCCAGCAGCCCGGGACAGGGACGGGTCTACGAGCAGTACTTC. Variable domain in full (rest from reference TRBV5-1 and TRBJ2-7): KAGVTQTPRYLIKTRGQQVTLSCSPISGHRSVSWYQQTPGQGLQFLFEYFSETQRNKGNFPGRFSGRQFSNSRSEMNVSTLELGDSALYLCASSPGQGRVYEQYFGPGTRLTVT.

The genes are TRBV7-2 and TRBJ1-5; TRBD1 matches 12 bases. The length of the CDR3 is 16 residues. The junction had 5 bases not matched to a gene; V was cut back by 8 bases and J by 0 bases. Germline-derived CDR1 and CDR2 are SGHTA and FQGNSA. CDR3 amino acids: CASQGQGAVSNQPQHF. CDR3 nucleotide sequence: TGTGCCAGCCAGGGACAGGGGGCTGTTAGCAATCAGCCCCAGCATTTT.

The rearrangement uses TRBV19 and TRBJ1-2, with D possibly matching TRBD1 (6 bases). The length of the CDR3 is 15 residues. Trimming removed 4 bases at V and 3 bases at J, with 15 bases between. CDR1 is LNHDA, CDR2 SQIVND, per germline (reference sequence). CDR3 sequence: CASSKNRARDYGYTF. In DNA, the CDR3 is TGTGCCAGTAGTAAGAACAGGGCCAGGGACTATGGCTACACCTTC.

A note on this clone: The same CDR3 can be traced to other DNA sequences in this sample. The chain has TRBV5-6 and TRBJ1-5; D is unclear. From germline, CDR1 is SGHDT and CDR2 YYEEEE. Trimming took off 0 bases at V and 6 bases at J, with 4 bases between the two ends. The CDR3 is made up of 12 amino acids. The DNA for the CDR3 is TGTGCCAGCAGCTTGGGCGCTCAGCCCCAGCATTTT. As protein: CASSLGAQPQHF.

This clone appeared once. The V and J genes are TRBV30 and TRBJ1-2, with TRBD1 matching 7 bases. The trim removed 0 bases at V and 6 bases at J, leaving 4 bases unmatched. CDR3 length: 13 residues. CDR1 and CDR2 (germline): GTSNPN, SVGIG (reference sequence). Here the CDR3 DNA reads TGTGCCTGGAGTGTAGGGGACAGAAATGGCTACACCTTC. Amino acid sequence: CAWSVGDRNGYTF.

V gene TRBV27 combines with J gene TRBJ1-6; a possible D gene is TRBD1 (5 bases). Germline values: CDR1 MNHEY, CDR2 SMNVEV (reference sequence). The CDR3 runs 13 residues. The V end was cut by 10 bases, the J end by 4 bases, with 11 bases between. CDR3 residues: CATAGGYNSPLHF. The CDR3 nucleotides are TGTGCCACCGCCGGGGGTTATAATTCACCCCTCCACTTT.

The J gene is TRBJ1-1, the V gene TRBV5-1, with TRBD1 identical over 9 bases. This CDR3 contains 15 residues. Germline-derived CDR1 and CDR2 are SGHRS and YFSETQ. V was clipped by 3 bases and J by 5 bases; unmatched bases: 8. The CDR3 region is CASSSVQGARTEAFF. The CDR3 nucleotides read TGCGCCAGCAGCTCGGTACAGGGGGCGAGAACTGAAGCTTTCTTT.

The chain couples TRBV3-1 (or the pseudogene TRBV3-2) to TRBJ1-2, with 7 positions matching TRBD1. The CDR3 is 13 amino acids. Germline-derived CDR1 and CDR2 are LGHDT and YNNKEL (reference sequence). V lost 0 bases, J lost 8 bases, and 3 bases stayed unmatched. The CDR3 DNA reads TGTGCCAGCAGCCAAGAACCGACAGGGGGCTACACCTTC. Translated: CASSQEPTGGYTF.

V is TRBV28 and J is TRBJ1-1; 8 bases are shared with TRBD1. Germline CDR1 and CDR2: MDHEN and SYDVKM. Germline trimming cut 4 bases from V and 4 bases from J; bases unmatched to any gene: 8. CDR3 length equals 15 residues. CDR3 DNA: TGTGCCAGCAGTTCACACTCCGGGACAGGCACTGAAGCTTTCTTT. Translation gives CASSSHSGTGTEAFF.

V is TRBV5-1 and J is TRBJ2-7, with TRBD1 matching 9 bases. Germline CDR1 SGHRS, CDR2 YFSETQ. With 4 bases clipped from V and 3 bases from J, the junction kept 5 bases outside the gene matches. This CDR3 has 14 residues. The CDR3 nucleotides are TGCGCCAGCAGCCTTCGGGACAGGGACTACGAGCAGTACTTC. Translating it yields CASSLRDRDYEQYF. Full variable domain (rest looked up from reference TRBV5-1 and TRBJ2-7): KAGVTQTPRYLIKTRGQQVTLSCSPISGHRSVSWYQQTPGQGLQFLFEYFSETQRNKGNFPGRFSGRQFSNSRSEMNVSTLELGDSALYLCASSLRDRDYEQYFGPGTRLTVT.

The CDR3 region is CASSLDRRHYGYTF. The CDR3 DNA reads as TGTGCCAGCAGTTTGGACAGGCGACACTATGGCTACACCTTC. J is TRBJ1-2 and V is TRBV27; 7 bases match TRBD1. The CDR3 is 14 residues long. Unmatched junction bases numbered 4, after V lost 3 bases and J lost 3 bases. CDR1 is MNHEY, CDR2 SMNVEV, per germline (reference sequence).

The chain combines TRBV27 with TRBJ1-6; TRBD1 matches at 7 bases. Germline V CDR1 and CDR2: MNHEY, SMNVEV (reference sequence). The V segment lost 1 base and the J segment 10 bases; nucleotides outside the gene matches: 10. The CDR3 consists of 16 residues. Written as DNA, the CDR3 is TGTGCCAGCAGTTTATACGGCAGCCCAGGGGGATCACCCCTCCACTTT. Amino acids: CASSLYGSPGGSPLHF.

The chain links TRBV24-1 to TRBJ2-3; TRBD1 matches 8 bases. Trimming removed 4 bases from V and 6 bases from J; junction bases left unmatched: 8. Germline CDR1 KGHDR, CDR2 SFDVKD. This CDR3 spans 15 amino acids. In DNA, the CDR3 is TGTGCCACCAGTGACCGTAGGACAGGGCGGGATACGCAGTATTTT. Its protein product is CATSDRRTGRDTQYF.

In nucleotides, the CDR3 is TGTGCTAGTGGTTTCACAGGGGATGGTGAAAAACTGTTTTTT. This translates into CASGFTGDGEKLFF. The chain recombines TRBV12-5 with TRBJ1-4; 7 bases agree with TRBD1. CDR1 and CDR2 from the germline V gene are LGHNT and FRNRAP. V was pared by 3 bases and J by 7 bases, with 5 bases of the junction left unmatched. This CDR3 spans 14 amino acids.

CDR3 sequence reads: CASSLGGGTYTGELFF. The CDR3 DNA reads TGTGCCAGCAGCTTGGGCGGGGGCACGTACACCGGGGAGCTGTTTTTT. The chain uses TRBV7-3 and TRBJ2-2; the D gene is possibly TRBD2 (7 bases). CDR1 SGHTA and CDR2 FQGTGA come from the germline V gene. V lost 3 bases to trimming and J lost 3 bases, with 14 bases between them. CDR3 length: 16 residues.

This clone was seen a single time. The chain couples TRBV3-1 (or the pseudogene TRBV3-2) to TRBJ1-3; D may be TRBD1 (5 bases). The germline V gene encodes CDR1 LGHDT and CDR2 YNNKEL (reference sequence). The CDR3 runs to 15 residues. The V and J ends lost 0 bases and 2 bases respectively, with 8 bases between them. Here the CDR3 reads CASSQDRVPGNTIYF. The CDR3 DNA reads as TGTGCCAGCAGCCAAGACAGGGTGCCTGGAAACACCATATATTTT.

The rearrangement uses TRBV19 and TRBJ1-4; D is uncertain. CDR3 length: 13 residues. Germline CDR1 reads LNHDA; CDR2 reads SQIVND (reference sequence). V lost 6 bases to trimming and J lost 6 bases, with 11 bases between them. CDR3 sequence: CASSRSRDEKLFF. In nucleotides, the CDR3 is TGTGCCAGTAGCCGATCCCGGGATGAAAAACTGTTTTTT.

This clone occurred once. The CDR3 spells CASSYGGRGASSSYEQYF. Here the CDR3 DNA reads TGTGCCAGCAGTTATGGGGGACGGGGGGCCTCGAGCTCCTACGAGCAGTACTTC. The genes are TRBV6-2 or TRBV6-3 and TRBJ2-7; TRBD2 is a possible D gene (7 bases). Germline CDR1 reads MNHEY; CDR2 reads SVGEGT. V shed 3 bases and J shed 0 bases, with 21 bases lying between them. CDR3 length: 18 residues.

The chain uses TRBV5-1 and TRBJ2-3; TRBD2 matches 7 bases. The junction had 0 bases not matched to a gene; V was cut back by 2 bases and J by 0 bases. Germline V gene sequence: CDR1 SGHRS, CDR2 YFSETQ. This CDR3 contains 14 residues. The CDR3 protein is CASSFGGSTDTQYF. For the CDR3, the DNA is TGCGCCAGCAGCTTCGGGGGGAGCACAGATACGCAGTATTTT.

The chain combines TRBV5-1 with TRBJ2-3, with 9 bases fitting TRBD2. Looked up from germline, CDR1 is SGHRS and CDR2 is YFSETQ. V dropped 3 bases and J dropped 4; count of bases not matched to a gene: 9. The CDR3 is 16 residues long. Written as DNA, the CDR3 is TGCGCCAGCAGCTCAAGACTAGCGGAGGAGGCAGATACGCAGTATTTT. It specifies CASSSRLAEEADTQYF.

The rearrangement uses TRBV11-2 and TRBJ1-3; D is undetermined. Germline loops: CDR1 SGHAT, CDR2 FQNNGV. The CDR3 consists of 14 residues. The germline V and J ends were trimmed by 3 bases and 2 bases, with 8 bases remaining between them. The CDR3 DNA follows: TGTGCCAGCAGCTTTACCGGGGCTGGAAACACCATATATTTT. Amino acid sequence: CASSFTGAGNTIYF.

The V and J genes are TRBV4-1 and TRBJ2-7; TRBD1 might be the D (6 bases). The CDR3 loop spans 15 amino acids. Germline CDR1 is MGHRA and CDR2 is YSYEKL. The ends were cut back, 3 bases at V and 3 bases at J, with 15 bases in the middle. The CDR3 sequence is CASSQELGGVYEQYF. The CDR3 nucleotides are TGCGCCAGCAGCCAGGAGCTAGGGGGAGTCTACGAGCAGTACTTC.

The chain links TRBV18 to TRBJ1-3, with 12 nucleotides matching TRBD1. The CDR3 length is 21 residues. V lost 4 bases and J lost 2; bases outside the gene matches: 18. In germline, CDR1 is KGHSH, CDR2 LQKENI. Here the CDR3 DNA reads TGTGCCAGCTCACGACGGAAGACCGGGACAGGGGGCCTCGGACCTGGAAACACCATATATTTT. Amino acids: CASSRRKTGTGGLGPGNTIYF.

The chain joins TRBV19 to TRBJ1-1; TRBD1 aligns across 7 bases. This CDR3 is built from 18 residues. CDR1 LNHDA and CDR2 SQIVND come from the germline V gene (reference sequence). J lost 0 bases, V lost 5 bases, and 15 bases had no gene match. Here the CDR3 reads CASSHELRQGRVNTEAFF. The CDR3, as DNA: TGTGCCAGTAGTCACGAACTAAGACAGGGCCGAGTGAACACTGAAGCTTTCTTT.

The chain employs TRBV9 and TRBJ1-6, with a tentative D call TRBD1 (6 bases). Trimming pared 4 bases from V and 6 bases from J, leaving 26 bases between. Germline V gene data show CDR1 as SGDLS and CDR2 as YYNGEE. The CDR3 is made up of 19 amino acids. CDR3 sequence (DNA): TGTGCCAGCAGCCGCTCGGACAGCCTGGGAATTGGGGGTAATTCACCCCTCCACTTT. This translates into CASSRSDSLGIGGNSPLHF.